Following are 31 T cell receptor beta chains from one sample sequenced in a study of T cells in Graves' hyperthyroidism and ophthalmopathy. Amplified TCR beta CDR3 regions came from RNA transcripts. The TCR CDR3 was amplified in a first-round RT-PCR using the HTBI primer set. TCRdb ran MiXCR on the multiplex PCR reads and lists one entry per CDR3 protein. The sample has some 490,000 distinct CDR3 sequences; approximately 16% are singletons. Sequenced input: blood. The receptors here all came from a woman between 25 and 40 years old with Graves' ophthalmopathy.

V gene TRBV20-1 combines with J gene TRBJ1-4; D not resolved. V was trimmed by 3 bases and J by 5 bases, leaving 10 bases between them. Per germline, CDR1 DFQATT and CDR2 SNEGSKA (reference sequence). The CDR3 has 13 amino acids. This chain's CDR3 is CSASPDTNEKLFF. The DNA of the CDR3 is TGCAGTGCTAGTCCGGATACCAATGAAAAACTGTTTTTT.

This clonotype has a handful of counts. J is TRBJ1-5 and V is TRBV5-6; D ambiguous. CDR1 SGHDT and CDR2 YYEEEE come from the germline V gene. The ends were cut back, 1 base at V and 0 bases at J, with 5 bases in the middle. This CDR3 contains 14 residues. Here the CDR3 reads CASSLRISNQPQHF. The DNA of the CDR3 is TGTGCCAGCAGCTTGAGGATTAGCAATCAGCCCCAGCATTTT.

CDR3 DNA sequence: TGTGCCAGCGCCTTCCGGGATCTCACTACCTACGAGCAGTACTTC. This translates into CASAFRDLTTYEQYF. This rearrangement joins TRBV27 to TRBJ2-7; D may be TRBD2 (5 bases). The germline gives CDR1 MNHEY, CDR2 SMNVEV (reference sequence). The CDR3 length is 15 residues. The germline V and J ends were trimmed by 8 bases and 2 bases, with 19 bases remaining between them.

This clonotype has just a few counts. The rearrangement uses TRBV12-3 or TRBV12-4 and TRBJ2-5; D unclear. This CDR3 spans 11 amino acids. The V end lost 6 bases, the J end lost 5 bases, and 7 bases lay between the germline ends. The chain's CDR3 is CASSPWETQYF. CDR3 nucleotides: TGTGCCAGCAGCCCTTGGGAGACCCAGTACTTC.

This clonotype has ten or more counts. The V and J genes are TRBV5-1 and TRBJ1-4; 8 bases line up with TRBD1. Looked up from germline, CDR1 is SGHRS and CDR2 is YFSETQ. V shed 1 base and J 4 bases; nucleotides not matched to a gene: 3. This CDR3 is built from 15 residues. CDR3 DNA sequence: TGCGCCAGCAGCTTGACGGGACAGGTTAATGAAAAACTGTTTTTT. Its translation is CASSLTGQVNEKLFF. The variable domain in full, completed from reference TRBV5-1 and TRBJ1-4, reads KAGVTQTPRYLIKTRGQQVTLSCSPISGHRSVSWYQQTPGQGLQFLFEYFSETQRNKGNFPGRFSGRQFSNSRSEMNVSTLELGDSALYLCASSLTGQVNEKLFFGSGTQLSVL.

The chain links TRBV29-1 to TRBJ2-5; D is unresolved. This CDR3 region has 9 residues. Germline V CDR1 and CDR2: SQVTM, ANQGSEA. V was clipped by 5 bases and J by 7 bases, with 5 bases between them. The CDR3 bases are TGCAGCGTTCCGGTGACCCAGTACTTC. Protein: CSVPVTQYF. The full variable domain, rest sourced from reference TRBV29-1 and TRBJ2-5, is SAVISQKPSRDICQRGTSLTIQCQVDSQVTMMFWYRQQPGQSLTLIATANQGSEATYESGFVIDKFPISRPNLTFSTLTVSNMSPEDSSIYLCSVPVTQYFGPGTRLLVL.

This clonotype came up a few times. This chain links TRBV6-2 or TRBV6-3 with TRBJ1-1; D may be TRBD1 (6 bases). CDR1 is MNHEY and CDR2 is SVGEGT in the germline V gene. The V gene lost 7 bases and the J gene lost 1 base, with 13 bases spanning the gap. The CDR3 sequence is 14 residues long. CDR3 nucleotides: TGTGCCAGCACCAGAGGGGGTTCGAACACTGAAGCTTTCTTT. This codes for CASTRGGSNTEAFF.

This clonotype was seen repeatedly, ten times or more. Here the CDR3 DNA reads TGTGCCAGCAGCCGGGACAGGGAGGAGGGGGAGACCCAGTACTTC. It encodes CASSRDREEGETQYF. The chain recombines TRBV3-1 with TRBJ2-5; 9 bases align to TRBD1. The CDR3 contains 15 residues. V dropped 4 bases and J dropped 5; count of bases not matched to a gene: 8. Germline V gives CDR1 LGHDT, CDR2 YNNKEL (reference sequence).

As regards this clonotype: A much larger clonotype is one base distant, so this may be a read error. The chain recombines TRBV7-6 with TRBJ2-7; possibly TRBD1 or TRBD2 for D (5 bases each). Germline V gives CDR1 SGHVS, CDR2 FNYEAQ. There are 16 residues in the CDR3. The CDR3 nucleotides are TGTGCCAGCAGCTCCAATCCCGGGTCAGGGAGCTACGAGCAGTGCTTC. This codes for CASSSNPGSGSYEQCF.

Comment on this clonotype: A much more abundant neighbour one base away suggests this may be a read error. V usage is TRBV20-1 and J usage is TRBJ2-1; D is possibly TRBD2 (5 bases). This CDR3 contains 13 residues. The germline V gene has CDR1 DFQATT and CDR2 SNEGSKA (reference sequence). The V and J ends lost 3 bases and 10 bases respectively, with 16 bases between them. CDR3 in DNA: TGCAGTGCTAGTGTAGCGCTTAAAAGGGAGCAGTTCTTC. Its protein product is CSASVALKREQFF.

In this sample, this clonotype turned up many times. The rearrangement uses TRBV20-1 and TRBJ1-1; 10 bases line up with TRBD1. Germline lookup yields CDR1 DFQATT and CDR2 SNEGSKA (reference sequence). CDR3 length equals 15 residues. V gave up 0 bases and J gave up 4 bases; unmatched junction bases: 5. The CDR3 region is CSARDATGGITEAFF. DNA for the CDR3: TGCAGTGCTAGAGACGCGACAGGGGGCATCACTGAAGCTTTCTTT.

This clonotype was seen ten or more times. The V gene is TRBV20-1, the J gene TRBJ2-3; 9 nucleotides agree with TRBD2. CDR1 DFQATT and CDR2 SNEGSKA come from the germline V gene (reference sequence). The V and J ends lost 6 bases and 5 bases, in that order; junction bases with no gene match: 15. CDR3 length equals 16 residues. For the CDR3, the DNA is TGCAGTGCCTGTAGCGGGAGAATGGGGCAAGGAGATACGCAGTATTTT. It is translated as CSACSGRMGQGDTQYF.

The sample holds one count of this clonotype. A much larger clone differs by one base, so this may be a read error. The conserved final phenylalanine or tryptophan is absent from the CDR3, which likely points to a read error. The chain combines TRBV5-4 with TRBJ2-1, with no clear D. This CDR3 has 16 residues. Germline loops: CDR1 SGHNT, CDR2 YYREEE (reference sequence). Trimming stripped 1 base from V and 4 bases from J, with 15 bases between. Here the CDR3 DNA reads TGTGCCAGCAGCTTGCCGCCGGGTTACGATTACAATGAGCAGTTCCTC. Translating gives CASSLPPGYDYNEQFL.

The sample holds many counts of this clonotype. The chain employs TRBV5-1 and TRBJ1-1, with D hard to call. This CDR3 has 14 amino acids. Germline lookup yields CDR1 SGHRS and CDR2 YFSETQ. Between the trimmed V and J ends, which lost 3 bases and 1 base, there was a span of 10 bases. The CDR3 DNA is TGCGCCAGCAGCTCGATCCGGGGGAACACTGAAGCTTTCTTT. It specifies CASSSIRGNTEAFF.

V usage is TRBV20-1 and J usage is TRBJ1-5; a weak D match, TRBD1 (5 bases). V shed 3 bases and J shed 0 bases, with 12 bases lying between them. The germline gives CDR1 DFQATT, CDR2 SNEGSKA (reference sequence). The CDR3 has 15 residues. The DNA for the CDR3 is TGCAGTGCTAGTCCCGGACAACATAGCAATCAGCCCCAGCATTTT. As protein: CSASPGQHSNQPQHF.

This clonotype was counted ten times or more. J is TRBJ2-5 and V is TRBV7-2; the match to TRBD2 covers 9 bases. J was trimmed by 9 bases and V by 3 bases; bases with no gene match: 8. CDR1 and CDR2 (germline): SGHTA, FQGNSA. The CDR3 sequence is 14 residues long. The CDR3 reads CASSLLAGRGAQYF. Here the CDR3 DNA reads TGTGCCAGCAGCTTGCTAGCGGGACGCGGGGCCCAGTACTTC.

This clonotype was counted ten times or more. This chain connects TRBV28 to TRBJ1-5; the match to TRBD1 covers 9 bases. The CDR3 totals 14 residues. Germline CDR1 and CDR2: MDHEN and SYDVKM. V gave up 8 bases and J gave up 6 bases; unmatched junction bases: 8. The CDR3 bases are TGTGCCAGCGCCGGGACAGGGAATATTCAGCCCCAGCATTTT. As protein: CASAGTGNIQPQHF.

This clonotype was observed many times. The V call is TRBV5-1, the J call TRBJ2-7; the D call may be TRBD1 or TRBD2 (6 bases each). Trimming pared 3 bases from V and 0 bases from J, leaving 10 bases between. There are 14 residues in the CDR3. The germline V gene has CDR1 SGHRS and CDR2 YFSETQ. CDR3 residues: CASSSRGASYEQYF. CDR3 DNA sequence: TGCGCCAGCAGCTCTAGGGGGGCCTCCTACGAGCAGTACTTC.

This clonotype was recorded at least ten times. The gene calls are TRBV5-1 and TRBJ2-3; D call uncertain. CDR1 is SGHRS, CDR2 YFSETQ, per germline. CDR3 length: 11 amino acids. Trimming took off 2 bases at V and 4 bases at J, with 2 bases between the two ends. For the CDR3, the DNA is TGCGCCAGCAGCTTTGCAGATACGCAGTATTTT. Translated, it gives CASSFADTQYF.

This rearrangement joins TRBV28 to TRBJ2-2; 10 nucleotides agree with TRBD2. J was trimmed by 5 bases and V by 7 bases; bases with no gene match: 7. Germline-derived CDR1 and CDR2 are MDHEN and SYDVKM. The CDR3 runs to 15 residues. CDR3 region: CASNLAGDGTGELFF. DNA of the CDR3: TGTGCCAGCAATCTAGCGGGAGATGGTACCGGGGAGCTGTTTTTT.

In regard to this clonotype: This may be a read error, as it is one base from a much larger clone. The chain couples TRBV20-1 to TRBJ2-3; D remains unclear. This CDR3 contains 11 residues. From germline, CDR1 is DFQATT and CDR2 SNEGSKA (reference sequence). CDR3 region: CSDRDTDTQYF. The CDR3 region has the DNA TGCAGTGATAGAGATACCGATACGCAGTATTTT.

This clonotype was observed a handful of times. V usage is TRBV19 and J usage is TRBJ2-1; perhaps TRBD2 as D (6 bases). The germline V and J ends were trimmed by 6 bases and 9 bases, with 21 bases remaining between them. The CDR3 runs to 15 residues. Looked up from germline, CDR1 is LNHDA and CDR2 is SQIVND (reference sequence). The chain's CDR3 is CASSDHAPGDSEQFF. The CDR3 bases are TGTGCCAGTAGCGACCATGCCCCGGGGGATAGTGAGCAGTTCTTC.

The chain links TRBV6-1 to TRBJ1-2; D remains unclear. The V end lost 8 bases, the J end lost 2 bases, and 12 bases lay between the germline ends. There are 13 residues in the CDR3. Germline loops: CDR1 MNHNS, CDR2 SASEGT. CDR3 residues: CASQTAANYGYTF. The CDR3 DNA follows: TGTGCCAGCCAGACCGCAGCCAACTATGGCTACACCTTC.

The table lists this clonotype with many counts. CDR3 sequence (DNA): TGTGCCAGCAGTGCCCGTGGAGATACGCAGTATTTT. Translation: CASSARGDTQYF. This chain connects TRBV6-1 to TRBJ2-3; D is unresolved. Germline assignment: CDR1 MNHNS and CDR2 SASEGT. This CDR3 comprises 12 residues. The V end was cut by 4 bases, the J end by 5 bases, with 7 bases between.

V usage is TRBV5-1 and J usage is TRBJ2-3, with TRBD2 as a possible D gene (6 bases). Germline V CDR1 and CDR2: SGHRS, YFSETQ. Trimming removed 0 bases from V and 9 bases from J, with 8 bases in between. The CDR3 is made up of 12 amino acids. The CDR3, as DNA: TGCGCCAGCAGCTTGGATGGGGGGACGCAGTATTTT. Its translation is CASSLDGGTQYF. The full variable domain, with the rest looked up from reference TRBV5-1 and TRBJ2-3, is KAGVTQTPRYLIKTRGQQVTLSCSPISGHRSVSWYQQTPGQGLQFLFEYFSETQRNKGNFPGRFSGRQFSNSRSEMNVSTLELGDSALYLCASSLDGGTQYFGPGTRLTVL.

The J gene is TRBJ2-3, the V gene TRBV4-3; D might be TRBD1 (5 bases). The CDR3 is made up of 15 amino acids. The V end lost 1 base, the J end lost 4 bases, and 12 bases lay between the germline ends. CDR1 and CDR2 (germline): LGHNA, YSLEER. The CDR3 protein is CASSQGAKGPDTQYF. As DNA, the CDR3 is TGCGCCAGCAGCCAAGGGGCTAAGGGGCCAGATACGCAGTATTTT.

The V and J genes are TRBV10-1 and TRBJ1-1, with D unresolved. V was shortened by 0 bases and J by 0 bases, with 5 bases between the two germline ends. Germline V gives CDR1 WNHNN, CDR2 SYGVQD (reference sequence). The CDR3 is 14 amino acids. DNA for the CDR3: TGCGCCAGCAGTGAGTCTGGGATGAACACTGAAGCTTTCTTT. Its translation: CASSESGMNTEAFF.

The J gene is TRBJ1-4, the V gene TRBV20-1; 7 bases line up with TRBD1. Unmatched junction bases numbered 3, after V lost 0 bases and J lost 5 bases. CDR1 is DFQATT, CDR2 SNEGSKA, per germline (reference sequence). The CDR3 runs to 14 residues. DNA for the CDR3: TGCAGTGCTAGAGAGGACAGGCGGAATGAAAAACTGTTTTTT. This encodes CSAREDRRNEKLFF.

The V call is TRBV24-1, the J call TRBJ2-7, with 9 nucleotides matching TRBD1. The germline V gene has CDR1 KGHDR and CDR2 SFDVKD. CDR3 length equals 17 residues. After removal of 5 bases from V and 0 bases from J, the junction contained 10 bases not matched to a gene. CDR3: CATSAGGQGDSSYEQYF. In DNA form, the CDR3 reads TGTGCCACCAGTGCCGGGGGACAGGGCGATAGCTCCTACGAGCAGTACTTC.

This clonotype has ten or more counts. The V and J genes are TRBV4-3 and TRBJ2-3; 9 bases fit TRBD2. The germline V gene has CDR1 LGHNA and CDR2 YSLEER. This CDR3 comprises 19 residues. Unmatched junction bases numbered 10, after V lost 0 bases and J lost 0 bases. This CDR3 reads CASSQDSPTSGWSTDTQYF. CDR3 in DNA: TGCGCCAGCAGCCAAGATTCTCCAACTAGCGGGTGGAGCACAGATACGCAGTATTTT.

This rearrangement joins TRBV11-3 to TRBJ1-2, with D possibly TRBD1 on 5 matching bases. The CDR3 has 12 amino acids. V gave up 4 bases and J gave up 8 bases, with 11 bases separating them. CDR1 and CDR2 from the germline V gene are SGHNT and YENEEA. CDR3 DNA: TGTGCCAGCAGCTCGGACAAAAGAGGCTACACCTTC. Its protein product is CASSSDKRGYTF.